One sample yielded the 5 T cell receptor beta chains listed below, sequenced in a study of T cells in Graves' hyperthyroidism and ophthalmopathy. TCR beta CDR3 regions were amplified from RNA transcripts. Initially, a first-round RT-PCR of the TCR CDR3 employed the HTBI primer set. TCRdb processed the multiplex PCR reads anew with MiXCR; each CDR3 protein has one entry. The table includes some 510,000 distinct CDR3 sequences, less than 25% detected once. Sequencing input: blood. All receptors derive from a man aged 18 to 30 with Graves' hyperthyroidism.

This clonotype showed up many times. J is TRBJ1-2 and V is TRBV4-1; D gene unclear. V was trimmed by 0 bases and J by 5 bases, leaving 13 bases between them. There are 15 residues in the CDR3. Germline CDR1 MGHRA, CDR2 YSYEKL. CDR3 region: CASSQDGPLLYGYTF. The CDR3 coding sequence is TGCGCCAGCAGCCAAGATGGCCCGCTGTTATATGGCTACACCTTC.

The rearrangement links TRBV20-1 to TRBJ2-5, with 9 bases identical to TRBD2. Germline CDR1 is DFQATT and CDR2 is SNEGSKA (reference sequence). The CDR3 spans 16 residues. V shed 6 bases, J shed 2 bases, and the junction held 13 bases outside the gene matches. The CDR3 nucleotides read TGCAGTGCCGCCCCTCTGTTAGCGGGGGTACAAGAGACCCAGTACTTC. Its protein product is CSAAPLLAGVQETQYF.

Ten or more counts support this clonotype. The DNA of the CDR3 is TGCAGTGCTAGACCCCAGGGGGTTGGGGCCAACGTCCTGACTTTC. Its translation is CSARPQGVGANVLTF. The chain joins TRBV20-1 to TRBJ2-6; 7 positions agree with TRBD1. This CDR3 spans 15 amino acids. Germline CDR1 and CDR2: DFQATT and SNEGSKA (reference sequence). V was pared by 2 bases and J by 3 bases, with 4 bases of the junction left unmatched.

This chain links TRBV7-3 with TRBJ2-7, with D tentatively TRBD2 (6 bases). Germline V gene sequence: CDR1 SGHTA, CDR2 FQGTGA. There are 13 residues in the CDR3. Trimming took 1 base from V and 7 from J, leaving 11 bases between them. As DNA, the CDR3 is TGTGCCAGCAGCTTAAATCCGGGAGTTGAGCAGTACTTC. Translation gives CASSLNPGVEQYF.

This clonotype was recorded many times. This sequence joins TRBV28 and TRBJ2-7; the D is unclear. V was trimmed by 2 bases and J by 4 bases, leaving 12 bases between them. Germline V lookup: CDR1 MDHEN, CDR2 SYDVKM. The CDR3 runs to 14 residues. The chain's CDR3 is CASSLDVRLYEQYF. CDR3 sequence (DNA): TGTGCCAGCAGTTTAGATGTCCGGCTTTACGAGCAGTACTTC.